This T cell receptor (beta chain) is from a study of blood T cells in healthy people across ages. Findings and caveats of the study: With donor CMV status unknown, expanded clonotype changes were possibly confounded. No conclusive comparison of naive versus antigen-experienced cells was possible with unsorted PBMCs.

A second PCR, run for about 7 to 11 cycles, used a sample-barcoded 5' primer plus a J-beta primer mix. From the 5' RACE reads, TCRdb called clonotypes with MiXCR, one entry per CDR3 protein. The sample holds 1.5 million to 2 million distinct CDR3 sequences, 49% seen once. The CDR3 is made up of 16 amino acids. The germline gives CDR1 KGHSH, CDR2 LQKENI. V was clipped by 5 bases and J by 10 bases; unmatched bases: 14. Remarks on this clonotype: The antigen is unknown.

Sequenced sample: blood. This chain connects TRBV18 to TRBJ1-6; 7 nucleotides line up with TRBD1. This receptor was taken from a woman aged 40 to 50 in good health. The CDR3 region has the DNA TGTGCCAGCTCAGCTTATACCGAGACAGGGAAGTCACCCCTCCACTTT. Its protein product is CASSAYTETGKSPLHF.